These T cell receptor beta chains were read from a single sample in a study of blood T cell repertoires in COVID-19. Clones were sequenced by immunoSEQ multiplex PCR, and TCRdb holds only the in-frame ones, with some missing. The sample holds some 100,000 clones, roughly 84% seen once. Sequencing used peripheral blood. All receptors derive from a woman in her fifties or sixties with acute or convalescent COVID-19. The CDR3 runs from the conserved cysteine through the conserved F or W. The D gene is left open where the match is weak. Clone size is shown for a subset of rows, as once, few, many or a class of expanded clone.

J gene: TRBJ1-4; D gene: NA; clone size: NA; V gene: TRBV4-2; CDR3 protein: CASSQRDEKLFF; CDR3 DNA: TGTGCCAGCAGCCAGAGAGATGAAAAACTGTTTTTT
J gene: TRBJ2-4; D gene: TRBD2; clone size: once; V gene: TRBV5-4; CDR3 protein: CASSLPTSGGNIQYF; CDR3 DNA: TGTGCCAGCAGCTTACCGACTAGCGGGGGAAACATTCAGTACTTC
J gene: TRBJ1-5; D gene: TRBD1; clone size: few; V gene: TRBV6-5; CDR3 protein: CASSRTGAGNQPQHF; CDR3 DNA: TGTGCCAGCAGTCGGACAGGGGCGGGCAATCAGCCCCAGCATTTT
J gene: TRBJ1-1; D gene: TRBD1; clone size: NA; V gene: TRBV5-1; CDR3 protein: CASSRLEQGASEAFF; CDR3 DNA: TGCGCCAGCAGCCGGCTCGAACAGGGGGCCTCTGAAGCTTTCTTT
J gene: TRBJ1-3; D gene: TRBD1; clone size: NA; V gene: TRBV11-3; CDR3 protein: CASSLWTGDGNTIYF; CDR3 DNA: TGTGCCAGCAGCTTATGGACAGGGGACGGAAACACCATATATTTT
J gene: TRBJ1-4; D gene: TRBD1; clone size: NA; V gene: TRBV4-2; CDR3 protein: CASSRNRGTNEKLFF; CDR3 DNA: TGTGCCAGCAGCCGGAACAGGGGGACTAATGAAAAACTGTTTTTT
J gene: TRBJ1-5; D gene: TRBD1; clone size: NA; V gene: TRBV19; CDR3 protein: CASQTGTGPLIHQPQHF; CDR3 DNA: TGTGCCAGTCAGACCGGGACAGGGCCCCTCATTCATCAGCCCCAGCATTTT
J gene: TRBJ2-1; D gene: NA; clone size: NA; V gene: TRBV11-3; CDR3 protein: CASSLPGLPPMKQFF; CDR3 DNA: TGTGCCAGCAGCCTTCCGGGACTGCCGCCGATGAAGCAGTTCTTC
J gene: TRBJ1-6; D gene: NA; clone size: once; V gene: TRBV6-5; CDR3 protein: CASSYSDTGSPLHF; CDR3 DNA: TGTGCCAGCAGTTACTCTGACACTGGCTCACCCCTCCACTTT
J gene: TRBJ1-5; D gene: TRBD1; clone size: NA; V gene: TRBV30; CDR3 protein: CAWSADWTGVNQPQHF; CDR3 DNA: TGTGCCTGGAGTGCCGATTGGACAGGGGTCAATCAGCCCCAGCATTTT
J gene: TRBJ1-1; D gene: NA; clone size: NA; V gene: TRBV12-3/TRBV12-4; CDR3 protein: CASSLQWNTEAFF; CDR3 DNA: TGTGCCAGCAGTTTGCAGTGGAACACTGAAGCTTTCTTT
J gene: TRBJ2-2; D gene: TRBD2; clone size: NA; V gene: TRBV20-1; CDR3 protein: CSASRGGTGELFF; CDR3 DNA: TGCAGTGCTAGTCGGGGGGGCACCGGGGAGCTGTTTTTT
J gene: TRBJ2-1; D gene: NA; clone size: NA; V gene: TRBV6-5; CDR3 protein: CASSYQGYNEQFF; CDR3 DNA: TGTGCCAGCAGTTACCAGGGCTACAATGAGCAGTTCTTC
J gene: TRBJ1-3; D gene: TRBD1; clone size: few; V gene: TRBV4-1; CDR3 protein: CASSQVLGAGGRSGNTIYF; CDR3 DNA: TGCGCCAGCAGCCAAGTTCTTGGGGCAGGGGGCCGCTCTGGAAACACCATATATTTT
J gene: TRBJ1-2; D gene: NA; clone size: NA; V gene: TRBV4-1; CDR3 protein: CASSQEAPVVGYGYTF; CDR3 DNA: TGCGCCAGCAGCCAAGAAGCGCCGGTGGTCGGTTATGGCTACACCTTC
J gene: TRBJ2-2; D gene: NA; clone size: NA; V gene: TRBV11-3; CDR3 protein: CASSLVAGAGELFF; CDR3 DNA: TGTGCCAGCAGCTTAGTAGCCGGGGCCGGGGAGCTGTTTTTT
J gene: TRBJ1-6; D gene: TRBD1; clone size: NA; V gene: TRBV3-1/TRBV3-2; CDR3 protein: CASSHRQGYNSPLHF; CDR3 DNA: TGTGCCAGCAGCCACCGACAGGGATATAATTCACCCCTCCACTTT
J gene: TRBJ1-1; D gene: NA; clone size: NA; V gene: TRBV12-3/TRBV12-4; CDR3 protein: CASSQDRTKAFF; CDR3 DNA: TGTGCCAGCAGCCAAGACAGGACAAAAGCTTTCTTT
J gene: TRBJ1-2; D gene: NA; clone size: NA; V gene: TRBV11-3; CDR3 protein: CASSLGGAKEGGYTF; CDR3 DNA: TGTGCCAGCAGCTTAGGAGGGGCAAAGGAGGGTGGCTACACCTTC
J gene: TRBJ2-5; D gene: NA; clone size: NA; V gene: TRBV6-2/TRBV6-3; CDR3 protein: CASNPVRPQETQYF; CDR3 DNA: TGTGCCAGCAACCCTGTGAGGCCCCAAGAGACCCAGTACTTC
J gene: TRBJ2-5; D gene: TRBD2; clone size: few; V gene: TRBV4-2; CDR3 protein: CASSQGGTSTETQYF; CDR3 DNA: TGTGCCAGCAGCCAGGGCGGGACTAGCACAGAGACCCAGTACTTC
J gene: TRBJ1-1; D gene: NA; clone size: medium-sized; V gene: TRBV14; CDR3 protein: CASSQGRKAFF; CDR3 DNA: TGTGCCAGCAGCCAAGGGAGGAAGGCTTTCTTT
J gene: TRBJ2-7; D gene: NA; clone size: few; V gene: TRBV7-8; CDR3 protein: CASSTRGQYEQYF; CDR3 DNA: TGTGCCAGCAGCACCAGGGGCCAGTACGAGCAGTACTTC
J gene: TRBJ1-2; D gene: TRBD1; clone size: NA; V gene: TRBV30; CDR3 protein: CAWSTGGNYGYTF; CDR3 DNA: TGTGCCTGGAGTACAGGGGGCAACTATGGCTACACCTTC
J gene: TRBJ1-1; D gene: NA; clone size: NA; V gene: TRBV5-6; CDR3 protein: CASSFTGWENTEAFF; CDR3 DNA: TGTGCCAGCAGCTTTACGGGGTGGGAGAACACTGAAGCTTTCTTT
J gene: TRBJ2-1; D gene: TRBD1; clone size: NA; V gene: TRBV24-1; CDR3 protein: CATSDLSGQGMDEQFF; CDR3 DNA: TGTGCCACCAGTGATTTGTCGGGACAGGGAATGGATGAGCAGTTCTTC
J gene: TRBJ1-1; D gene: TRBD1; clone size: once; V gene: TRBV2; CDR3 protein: CASRGGPERTEAFF; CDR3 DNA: TGTGCCAGCAGAGGGGGCCCAGAAAGGACTGAAGCTTTCTTT
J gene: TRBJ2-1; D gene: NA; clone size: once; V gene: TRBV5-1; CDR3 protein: CASSLGLQGSSYNEQFF; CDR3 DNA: TGCGCCAGCAGCTTGGGTTTGCAGGGGAGCTCCTACAATGAGCAGTTCTTC
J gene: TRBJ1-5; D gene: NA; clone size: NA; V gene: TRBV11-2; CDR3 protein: CASSLDHPGLAPQHF; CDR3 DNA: TGTGCCAGCAGCTTAGATCACCCAGGCTTGGCGCCCCAGCATTTT
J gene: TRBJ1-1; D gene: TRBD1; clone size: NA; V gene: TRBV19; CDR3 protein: CASSLTTGTEAFF; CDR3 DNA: TGTGCCAGTAGTCTAACGACAGGGACTGAAGCTTTCTTT
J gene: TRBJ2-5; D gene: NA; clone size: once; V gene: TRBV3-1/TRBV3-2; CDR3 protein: CASSRDSTGTQYF; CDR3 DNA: TGTGCCAGCAGCCGGGACTCCACGGGGACCCAGTACTTC
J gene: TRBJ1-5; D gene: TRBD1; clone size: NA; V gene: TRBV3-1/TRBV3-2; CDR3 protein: CASSPGQGIGPQHF; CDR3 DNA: TGTGCCAGCAGCCCGGGACAGGGAATCGGGCCCCAGCATTTT
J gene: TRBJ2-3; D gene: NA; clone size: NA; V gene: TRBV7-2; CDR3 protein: CASSLPDSTDTQYF; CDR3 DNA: TGTGCCAGCAGCTTACCGGACTCCACAGATACGCAGTATTTT
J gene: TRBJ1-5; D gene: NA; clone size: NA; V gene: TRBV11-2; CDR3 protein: CASSLAGSNQPQHF; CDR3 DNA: TGTGCCAGCAGCTTAGCAGGGAGCAATCAGCCCCAGCATTTT
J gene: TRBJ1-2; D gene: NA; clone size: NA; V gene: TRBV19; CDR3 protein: CASSTPPFYGYTF; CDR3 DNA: TGTGCCAGTAGTACTCCCCCCTTCTATGGCTACACCTTC
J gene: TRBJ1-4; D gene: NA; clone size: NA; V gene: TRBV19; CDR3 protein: CASSTSSAGGTNEKLFF; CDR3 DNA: TGTGCCAGTAGTACCTCATCCGCGGGGGGTACTAATGAAAAACTGTTTTTT
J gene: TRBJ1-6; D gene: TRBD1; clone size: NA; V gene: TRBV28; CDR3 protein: CASARRTGVNSPLHF; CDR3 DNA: TGTGCCAGCGCTCGTAGGACAGGGGTAAATTCACCCCTCCACTTT
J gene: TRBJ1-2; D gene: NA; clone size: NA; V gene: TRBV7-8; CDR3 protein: CASSLARGSHGYTF; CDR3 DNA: TGTGCCAGCAGCTTAGCGAGAGGGTCCCATGGCTACACCTTC
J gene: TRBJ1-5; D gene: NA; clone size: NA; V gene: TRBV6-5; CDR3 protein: CASRIGGVGNQPQHF; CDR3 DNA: TGTGCCAGCAGAATAGGGGGAGTCGGGAATCAGCCCCAGCATTTT
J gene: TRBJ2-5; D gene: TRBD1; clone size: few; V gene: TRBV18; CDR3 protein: CASSPRQGAETQYF; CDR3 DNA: TGTGCCAGCTCACCGCGACAGGGTGCGGAGACCCAGTACTTC
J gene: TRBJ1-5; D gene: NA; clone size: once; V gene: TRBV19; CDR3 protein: CASSVEGVNNQPQHF; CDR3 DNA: TGTGCCAGTAGTGTGGAAGGGGTCAACAATCAGCCCCAGCATTTT
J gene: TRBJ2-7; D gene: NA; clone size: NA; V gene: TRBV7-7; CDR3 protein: CASSPPGETHEQYF; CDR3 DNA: TGTGCCAGCAGCCCCCCGGGGGAAACACACGAGCAGTACTTC
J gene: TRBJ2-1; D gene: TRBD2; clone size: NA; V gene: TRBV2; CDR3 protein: CASSETSGGSGNEQFF; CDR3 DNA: TGTGCCAGCAGCGAGACTAGCGGGGGGTCGGGGAATGAGCAGTTCTTC
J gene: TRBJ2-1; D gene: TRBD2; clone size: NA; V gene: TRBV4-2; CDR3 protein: CASSQAFLAGGPDARNEQFF; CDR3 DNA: TGTGCCAGCAGCCAAGCCTTCCTAGCGGGGGGGCCCGATGCGAGGAATGAGCAGTTCTTC
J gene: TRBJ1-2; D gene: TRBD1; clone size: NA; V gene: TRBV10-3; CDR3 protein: CAISPRDREYGYTF; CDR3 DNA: TGTGCCATCAGTCCCCGGGACAGGGAGTACGGCTACACCTTC
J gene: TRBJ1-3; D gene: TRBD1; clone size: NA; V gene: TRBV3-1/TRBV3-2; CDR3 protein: CASSPKDREDTIYF; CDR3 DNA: TGTGCCAGCAGCCCCAAGGACAGGGAAGACACCATATATTTT
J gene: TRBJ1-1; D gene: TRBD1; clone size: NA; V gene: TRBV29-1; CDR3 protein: CSGGRDRGRGTEAFF; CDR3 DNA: TGCAGCGGGGGACGGGACAGGGGGCGAGGCACTGAAGCTTTCTTT
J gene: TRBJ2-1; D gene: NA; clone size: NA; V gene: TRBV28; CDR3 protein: CASSTQYNEQFF; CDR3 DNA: TGTGCCAGCAGTACACAGTACAATGAGCAGTTCTTC
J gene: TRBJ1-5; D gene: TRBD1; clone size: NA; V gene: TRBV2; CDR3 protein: CASRTRGQGGNQPQHF; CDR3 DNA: TGTGCCAGCAGAACACGTGGACAGGGAGGCAATCAGCCCCAGCATTTT
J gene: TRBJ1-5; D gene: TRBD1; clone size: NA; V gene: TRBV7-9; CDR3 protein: CASSLGVTGHQPQHF; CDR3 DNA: TGTGCCAGCAGCTTAGGAGTGACAGGGCATCAGCCCCAGCATTTT
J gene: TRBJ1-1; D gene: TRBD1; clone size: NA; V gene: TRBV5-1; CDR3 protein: CASTRTGGEGTEAFF; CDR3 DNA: TGCGCCAGCACCCGGACAGGGGGCGAGGGCACTGAAGCTTTCTTT
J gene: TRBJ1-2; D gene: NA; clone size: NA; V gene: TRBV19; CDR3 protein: CASSPDRGYGYTF; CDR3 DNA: TGTGCCAGTAGCCCGGATAGGGGCTATGGCTACACCTTC
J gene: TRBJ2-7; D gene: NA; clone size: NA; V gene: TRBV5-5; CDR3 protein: CASSEVREQYF; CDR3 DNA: TGTGCCAGCTCAGAGGTTCGCGAGCAGTACTTC
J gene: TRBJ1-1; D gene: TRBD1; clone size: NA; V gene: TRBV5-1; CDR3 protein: CASSERDSRNTEAFF; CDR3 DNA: TGCGCCAGCAGCGAAAGGGACAGTAGGAACACTGAAGCTTTCTTT
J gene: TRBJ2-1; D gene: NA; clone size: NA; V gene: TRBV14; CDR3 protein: CASSQGRDASYNEQFF; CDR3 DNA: TGTGCCAGCAGCCAGGGGCGGGATGCTTCCTACAATGAGCAGTTCTTC
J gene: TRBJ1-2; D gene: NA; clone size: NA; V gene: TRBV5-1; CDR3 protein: CASSLGTGWKERDRGYTF; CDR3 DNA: TGCGCCAGCAGCTTGGGAACGGGGTGGAAGGAGCGGGATCGTGGCTACACCTTC
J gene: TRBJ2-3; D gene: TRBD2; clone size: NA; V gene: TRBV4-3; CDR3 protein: CASSLWGRGGDGTDTQYF; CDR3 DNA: TGCGCCAGCAGCCTGTGGGGACGGGGGGGCGACGGGACAGATACGCAGTATTTT
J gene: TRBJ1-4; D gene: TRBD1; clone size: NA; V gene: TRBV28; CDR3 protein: CASSFQGDNEKLFF; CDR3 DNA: TGTGCCAGCAGTTTCCAGGGGGATAATGAAAAACTGTTTTTT
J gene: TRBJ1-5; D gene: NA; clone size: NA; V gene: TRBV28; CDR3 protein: CASRGGGRGQPQHF; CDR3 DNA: TGTGCCAGCAGAGGAGGAGGGAGGGGTCAGCCCCAGCATTTT
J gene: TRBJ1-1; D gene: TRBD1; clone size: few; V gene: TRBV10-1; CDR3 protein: CASSMATQGAAEAFF; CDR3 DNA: TGCGCCAGCAGCATGGCGACACAGGGGGCCGCTGAAGCTTTCTTT